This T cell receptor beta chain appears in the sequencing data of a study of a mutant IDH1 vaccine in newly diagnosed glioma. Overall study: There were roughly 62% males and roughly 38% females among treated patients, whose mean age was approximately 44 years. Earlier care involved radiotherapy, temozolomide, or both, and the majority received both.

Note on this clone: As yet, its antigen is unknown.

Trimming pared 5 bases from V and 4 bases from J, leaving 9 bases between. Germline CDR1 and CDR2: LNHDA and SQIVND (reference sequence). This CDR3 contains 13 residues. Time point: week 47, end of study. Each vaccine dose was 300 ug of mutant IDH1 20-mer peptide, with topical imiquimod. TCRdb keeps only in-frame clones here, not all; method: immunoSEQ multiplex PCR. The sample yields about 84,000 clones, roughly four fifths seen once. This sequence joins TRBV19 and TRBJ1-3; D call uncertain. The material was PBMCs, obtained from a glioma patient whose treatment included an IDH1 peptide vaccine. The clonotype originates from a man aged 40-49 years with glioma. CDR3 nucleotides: TGTGCCAGTAGTGAGAAACGGGGAAACACCATATATTTT. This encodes CASSEKRGNTIYF. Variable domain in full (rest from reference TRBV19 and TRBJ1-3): DGGITQSPKYLFRKEGQNVTLSCEQNLNHDAMYWYRQDPGQGLRLIYYSQIVNDFQKGDIAEGYSVSREKKESFPLTVTSAQKNPTAFYLCASSEKRGNTIYFGEGSWLTVV.